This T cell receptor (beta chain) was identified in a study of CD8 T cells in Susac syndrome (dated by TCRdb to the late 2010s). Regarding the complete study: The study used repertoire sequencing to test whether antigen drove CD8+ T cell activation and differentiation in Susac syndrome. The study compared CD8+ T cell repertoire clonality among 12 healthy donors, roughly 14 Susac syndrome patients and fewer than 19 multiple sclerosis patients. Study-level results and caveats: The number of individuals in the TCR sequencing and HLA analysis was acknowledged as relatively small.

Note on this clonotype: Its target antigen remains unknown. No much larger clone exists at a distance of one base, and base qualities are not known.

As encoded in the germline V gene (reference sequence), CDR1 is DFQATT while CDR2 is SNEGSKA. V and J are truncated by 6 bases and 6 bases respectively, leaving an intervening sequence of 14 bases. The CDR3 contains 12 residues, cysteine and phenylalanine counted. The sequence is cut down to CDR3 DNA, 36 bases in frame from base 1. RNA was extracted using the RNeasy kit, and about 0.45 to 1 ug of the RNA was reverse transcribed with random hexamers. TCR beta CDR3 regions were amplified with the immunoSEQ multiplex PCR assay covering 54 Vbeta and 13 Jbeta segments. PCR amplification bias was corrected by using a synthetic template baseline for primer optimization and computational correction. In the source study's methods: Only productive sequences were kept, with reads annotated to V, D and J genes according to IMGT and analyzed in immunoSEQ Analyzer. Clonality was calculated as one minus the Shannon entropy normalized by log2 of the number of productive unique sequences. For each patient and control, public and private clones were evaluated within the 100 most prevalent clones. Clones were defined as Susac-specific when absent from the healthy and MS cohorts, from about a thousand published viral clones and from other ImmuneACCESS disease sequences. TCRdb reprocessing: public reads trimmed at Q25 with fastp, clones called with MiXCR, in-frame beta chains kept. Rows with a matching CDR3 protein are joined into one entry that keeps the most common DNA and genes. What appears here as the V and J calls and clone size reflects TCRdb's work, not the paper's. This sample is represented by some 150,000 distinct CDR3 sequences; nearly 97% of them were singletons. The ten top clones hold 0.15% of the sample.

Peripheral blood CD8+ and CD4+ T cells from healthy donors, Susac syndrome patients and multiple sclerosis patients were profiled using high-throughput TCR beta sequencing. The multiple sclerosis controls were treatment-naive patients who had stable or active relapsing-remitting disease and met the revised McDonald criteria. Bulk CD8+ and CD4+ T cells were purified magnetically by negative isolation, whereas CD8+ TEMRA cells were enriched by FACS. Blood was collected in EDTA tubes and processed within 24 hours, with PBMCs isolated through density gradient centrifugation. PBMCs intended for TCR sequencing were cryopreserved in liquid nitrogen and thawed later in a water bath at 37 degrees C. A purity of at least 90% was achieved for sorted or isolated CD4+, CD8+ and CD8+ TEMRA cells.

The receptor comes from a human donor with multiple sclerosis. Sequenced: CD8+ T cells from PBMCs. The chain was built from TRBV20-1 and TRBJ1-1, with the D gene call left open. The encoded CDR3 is CSAADGIAEAFF. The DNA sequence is TGCAGTGCCGCGGACGGGATCGCTGAAGCTTTCTTT.